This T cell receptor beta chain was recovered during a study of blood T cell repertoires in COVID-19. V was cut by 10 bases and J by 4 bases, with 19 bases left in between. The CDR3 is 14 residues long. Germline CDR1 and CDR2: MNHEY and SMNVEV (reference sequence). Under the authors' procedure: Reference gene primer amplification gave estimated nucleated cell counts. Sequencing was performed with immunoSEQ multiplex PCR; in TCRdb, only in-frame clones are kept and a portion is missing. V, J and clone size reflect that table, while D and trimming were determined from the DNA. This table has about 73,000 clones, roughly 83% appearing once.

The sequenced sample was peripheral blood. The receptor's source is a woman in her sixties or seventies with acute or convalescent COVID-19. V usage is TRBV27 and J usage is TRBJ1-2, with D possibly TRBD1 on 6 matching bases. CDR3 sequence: CATKTSGHLYGYTF. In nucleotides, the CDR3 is TGTGCCACCAAAACCTCGGGACACCTCTATGGCTACACCTTC.